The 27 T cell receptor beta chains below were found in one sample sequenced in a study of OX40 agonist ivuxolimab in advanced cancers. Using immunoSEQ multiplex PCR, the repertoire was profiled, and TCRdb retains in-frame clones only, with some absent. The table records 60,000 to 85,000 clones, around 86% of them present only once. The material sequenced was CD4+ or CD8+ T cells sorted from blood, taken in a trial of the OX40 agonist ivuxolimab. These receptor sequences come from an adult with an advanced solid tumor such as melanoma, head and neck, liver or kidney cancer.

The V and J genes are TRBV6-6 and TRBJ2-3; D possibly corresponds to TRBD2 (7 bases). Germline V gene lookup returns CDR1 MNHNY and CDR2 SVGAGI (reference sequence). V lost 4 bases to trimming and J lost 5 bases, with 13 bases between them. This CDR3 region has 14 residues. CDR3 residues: CASSFSGGVDTQYF. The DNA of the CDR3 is TGTGCCAGCAGTTTTTCGGGGGGCGTAGATACGCAGTATTTT.

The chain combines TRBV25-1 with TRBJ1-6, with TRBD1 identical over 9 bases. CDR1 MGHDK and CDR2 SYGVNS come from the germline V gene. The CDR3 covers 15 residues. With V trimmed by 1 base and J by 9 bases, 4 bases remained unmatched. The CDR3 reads CASSESGQGGSPLHF. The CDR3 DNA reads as TGTGCCAGCAGTGAATCGGGACAGGGAGGTTCACCCCTCCACTTT.

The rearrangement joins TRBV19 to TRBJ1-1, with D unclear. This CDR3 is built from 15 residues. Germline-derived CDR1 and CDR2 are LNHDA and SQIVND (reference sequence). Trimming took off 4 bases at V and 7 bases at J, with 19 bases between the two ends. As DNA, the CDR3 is TGTGCCAGTAGTAGAGGGCAGAGTAGAAGTGGTGAAGCTTTCTTT. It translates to CASSRGQSRSGEAFF.

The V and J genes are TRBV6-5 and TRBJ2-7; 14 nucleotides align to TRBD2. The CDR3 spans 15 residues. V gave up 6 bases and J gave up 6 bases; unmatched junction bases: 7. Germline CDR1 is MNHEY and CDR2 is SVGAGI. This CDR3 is CASRPGTSGRSEQYF. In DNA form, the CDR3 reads TGTGCCAGCAGACCCGGGACTAGCGGGAGATCCGAGCAGTACTTC.

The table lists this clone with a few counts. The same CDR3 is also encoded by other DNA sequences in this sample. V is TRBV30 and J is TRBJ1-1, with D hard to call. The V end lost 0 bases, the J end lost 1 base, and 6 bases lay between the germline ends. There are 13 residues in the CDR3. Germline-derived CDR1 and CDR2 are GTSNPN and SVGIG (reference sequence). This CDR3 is CAWSVRRNTEAFF. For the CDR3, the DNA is TGTGCCTGGAGTGTTCGGAGGAACACTGAAGCTTTCTTT.

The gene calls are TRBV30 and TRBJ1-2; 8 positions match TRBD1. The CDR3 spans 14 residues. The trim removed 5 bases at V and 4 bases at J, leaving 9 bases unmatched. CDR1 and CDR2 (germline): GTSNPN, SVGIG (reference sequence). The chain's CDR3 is CAWVRQGTSYGYTF. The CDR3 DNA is TGTGCCTGGGTTAGACAGGGGACTTCCTATGGCTACACCTTC. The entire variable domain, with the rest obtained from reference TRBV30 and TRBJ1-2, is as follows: SQTIHQWPATLVQPVGSPLSLECTVEGTSNPNLYWYRQAAGRGLQLLFYSVGIGQISSEVPQNLSASRPQDRQFILSSKKLLLSDSGFYLCAWVRQGTSYGYTFGSGTRLTVV.

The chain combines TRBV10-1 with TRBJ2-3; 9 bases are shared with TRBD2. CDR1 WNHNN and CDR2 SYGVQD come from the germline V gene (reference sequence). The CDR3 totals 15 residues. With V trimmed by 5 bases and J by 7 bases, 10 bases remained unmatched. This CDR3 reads CASSRLAGNANTQYF. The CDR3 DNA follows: TGCGCCAGCAGTAGGCTAGCGGGGAACGCGAATACGCAGTATTTT.

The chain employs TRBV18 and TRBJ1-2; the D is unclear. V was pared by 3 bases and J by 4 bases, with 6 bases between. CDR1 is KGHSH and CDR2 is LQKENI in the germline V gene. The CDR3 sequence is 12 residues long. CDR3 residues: CASSPDAYGYTF. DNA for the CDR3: TGTGCCAGCTCACCTGATGCCTATGGCTACACCTTC. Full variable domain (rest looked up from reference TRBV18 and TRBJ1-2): NAGVMQNPRHLVRRRGQEARLRCSPMKGHSHVYWYRQLPEEGLKFMVYLQKENIIDESGMPKERFSAEFPKEGPSILRIQQVVRGDSAAYFCASSPDAYGYTFGSGTRLTVV.

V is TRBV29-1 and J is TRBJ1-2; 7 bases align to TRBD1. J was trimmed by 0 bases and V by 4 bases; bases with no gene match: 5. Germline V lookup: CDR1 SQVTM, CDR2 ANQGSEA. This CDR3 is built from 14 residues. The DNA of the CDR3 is TGCAGCGTTGGAGTCAGGGGGGCTAACTATGGCTACACCTTC. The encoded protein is CSVGVRGANYGYTF.

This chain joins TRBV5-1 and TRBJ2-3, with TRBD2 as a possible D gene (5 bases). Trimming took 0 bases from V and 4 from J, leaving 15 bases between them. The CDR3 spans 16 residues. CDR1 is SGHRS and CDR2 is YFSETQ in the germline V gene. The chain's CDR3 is CASSLADGIGADTQYF. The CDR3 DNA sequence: TGCGCCAGCAGCTTGGCGGACGGGATTGGCGCAGATACGCAGTATTTT.

The CDR3 loop reads CASSLDRSNEKLFF. The DNA for the CDR3 is TGTGCCAGCAGCCTGGACAGATCTAATGAAAAACTGTTTTTT. The V and J genes are TRBV7-9 and TRBJ1-4; perhaps TRBD1 as D (6 bases). Trimming stripped 5 bases from V and 3 bases from J, with 10 bases between. The CDR3 is 14 amino acids. Looked up from germline, CDR1 is SEHNR and CDR2 is FQNEAQ (reference sequence).

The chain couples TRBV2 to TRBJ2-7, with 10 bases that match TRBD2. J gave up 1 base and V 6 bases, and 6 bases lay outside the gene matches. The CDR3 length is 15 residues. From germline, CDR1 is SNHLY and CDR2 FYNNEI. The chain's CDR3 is CASRTTSGISYEQYF. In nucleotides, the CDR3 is TGTGCCAGCAGAACAACTAGCGGGATATCCTACGAGCAGTACTTC.

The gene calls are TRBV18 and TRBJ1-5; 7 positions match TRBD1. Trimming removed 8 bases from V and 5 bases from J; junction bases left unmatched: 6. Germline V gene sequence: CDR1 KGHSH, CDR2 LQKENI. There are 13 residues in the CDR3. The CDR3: CASRTGIDQPQHF. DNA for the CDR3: TGTGCCAGCCGGACAGGCATAGATCAGCCCCAGCATTTT.

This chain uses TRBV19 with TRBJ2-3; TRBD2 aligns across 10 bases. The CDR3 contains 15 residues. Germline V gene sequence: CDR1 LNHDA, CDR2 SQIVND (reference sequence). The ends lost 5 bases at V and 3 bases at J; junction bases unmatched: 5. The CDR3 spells CASSPVAGGTDTQYF. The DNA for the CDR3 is TGTGCCAGTAGTCCGGTAGCGGGGGGAACAGATACGCAGTATTTT.

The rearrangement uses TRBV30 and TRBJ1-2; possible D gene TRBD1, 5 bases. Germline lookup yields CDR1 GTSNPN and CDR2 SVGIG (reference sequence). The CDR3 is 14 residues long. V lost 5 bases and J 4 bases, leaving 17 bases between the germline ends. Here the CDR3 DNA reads TGTGCCTGGCTCAGATGGGGACGTGGCTATGGCTACACCTTC. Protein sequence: CAWLRWGRGYGYTF.

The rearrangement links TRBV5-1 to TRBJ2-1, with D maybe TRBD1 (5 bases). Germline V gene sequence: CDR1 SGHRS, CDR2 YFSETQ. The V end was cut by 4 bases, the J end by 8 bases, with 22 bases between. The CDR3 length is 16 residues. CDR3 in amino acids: CASSASPPGPRDEQFF. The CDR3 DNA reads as TGCGCCAGCAGCGCATCCCCTCCGGGCCCCAGGGATGAGCAGTTCTTC.

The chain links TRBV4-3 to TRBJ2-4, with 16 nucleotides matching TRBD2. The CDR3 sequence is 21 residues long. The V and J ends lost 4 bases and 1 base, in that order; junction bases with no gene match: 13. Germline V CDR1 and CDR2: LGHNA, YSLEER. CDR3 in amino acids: CASSLGEPGLAGGPAKNIQYF. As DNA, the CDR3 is TGCGCCAGCAGCCTTGGCGAGCCGGGACTAGCGGGGGGGCCGGCCAAAAACATTCAGTACTTC.

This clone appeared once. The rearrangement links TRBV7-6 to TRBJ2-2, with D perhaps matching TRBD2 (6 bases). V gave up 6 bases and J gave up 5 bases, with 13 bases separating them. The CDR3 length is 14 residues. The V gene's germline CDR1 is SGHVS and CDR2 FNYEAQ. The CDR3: CASSPGGWTGELFF. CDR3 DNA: TGTGCCAGCAGTCCCGGGGGATGGACCGGGGAGCTGTTTTTT. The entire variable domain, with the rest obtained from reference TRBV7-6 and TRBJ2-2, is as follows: GAGVSQSPRYKVTKRGQDVALRCDPISGHVSLYWYRQALGQGPEFLTYFNYEAQQDKSGLPNDRFSAERPEGSISTLTIQRTEQRDSAMYRCASSPGGWTGELFFGEGSRLTVL.

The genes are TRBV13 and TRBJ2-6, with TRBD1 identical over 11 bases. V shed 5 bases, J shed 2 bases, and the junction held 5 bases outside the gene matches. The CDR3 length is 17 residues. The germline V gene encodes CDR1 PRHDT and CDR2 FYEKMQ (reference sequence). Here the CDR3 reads CASSLWTGGAGANVLTF. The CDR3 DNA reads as TGTGCCAGCAGCCTATGGACAGGGGGCGCTGGGGCCAACGTCCTGACTTTC.

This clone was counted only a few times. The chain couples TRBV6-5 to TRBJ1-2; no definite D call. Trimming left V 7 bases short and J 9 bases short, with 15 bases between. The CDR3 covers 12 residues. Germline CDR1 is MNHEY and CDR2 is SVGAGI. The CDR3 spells CASTGPSMSYTF. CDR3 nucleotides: TGTGCCAGCACCGGCCCCTCAATGAGCTACACCTTC.

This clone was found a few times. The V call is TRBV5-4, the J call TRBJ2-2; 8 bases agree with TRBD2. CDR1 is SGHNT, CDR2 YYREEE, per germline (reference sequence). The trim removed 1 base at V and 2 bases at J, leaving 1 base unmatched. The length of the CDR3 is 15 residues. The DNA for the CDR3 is TGTGCCAGCAGCTTGCGGGGGGGTAACACCGGGGAGCTGTTTTTT. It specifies CASSLRGGNTGELFF.

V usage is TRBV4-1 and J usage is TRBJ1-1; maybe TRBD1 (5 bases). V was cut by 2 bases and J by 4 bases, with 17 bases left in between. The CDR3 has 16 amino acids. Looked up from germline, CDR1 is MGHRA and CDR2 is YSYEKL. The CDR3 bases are TGCGCCAGCAGCCAACTCTATGTCGGGGGGGGCACTGAAGCTTTCTTT. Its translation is CASSQLYVGGGTEAFF.

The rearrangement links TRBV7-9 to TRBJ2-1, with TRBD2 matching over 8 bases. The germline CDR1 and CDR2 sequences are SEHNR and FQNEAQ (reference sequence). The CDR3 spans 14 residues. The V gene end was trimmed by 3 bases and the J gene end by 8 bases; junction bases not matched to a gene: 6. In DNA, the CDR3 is TGTGCCAGCAGCTTGAGCGGGAGCCCGGATGAGCAGTTCTTC. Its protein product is CASSLSGSPDEQFF.

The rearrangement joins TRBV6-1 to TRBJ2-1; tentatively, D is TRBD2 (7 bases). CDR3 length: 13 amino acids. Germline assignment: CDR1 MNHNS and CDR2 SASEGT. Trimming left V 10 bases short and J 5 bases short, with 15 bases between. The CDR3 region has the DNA TGTGCCACCTGGGGGGGGCTCGACAATGAGCAGTTCTTC. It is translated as CATWGGLDNEQFF.

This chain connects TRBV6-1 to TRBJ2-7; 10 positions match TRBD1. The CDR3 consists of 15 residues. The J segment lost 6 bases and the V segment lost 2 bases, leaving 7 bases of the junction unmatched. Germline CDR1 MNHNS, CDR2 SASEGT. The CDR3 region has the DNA TGTGCCAGCAGTGAATACAGGGGACAGGGGCCCGAGCAGTACTTC. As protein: CASSEYRGQGPEQYF.

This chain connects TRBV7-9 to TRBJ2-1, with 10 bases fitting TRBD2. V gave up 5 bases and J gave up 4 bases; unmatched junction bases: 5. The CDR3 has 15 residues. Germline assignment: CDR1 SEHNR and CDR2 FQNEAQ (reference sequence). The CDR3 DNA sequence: TGTGCCAGCAGCCTACTAGCGGGACGATACAATGAGCAGTTCTTC. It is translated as CASSLLAGRYNEQFF.

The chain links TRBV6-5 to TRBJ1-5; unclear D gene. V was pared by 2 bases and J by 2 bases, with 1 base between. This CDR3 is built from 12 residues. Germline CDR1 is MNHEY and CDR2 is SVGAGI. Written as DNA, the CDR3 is TGTGCCAGCAGTTACCGCAATCAGCCCCAGCATTTT. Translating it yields CASSYRNQPQHF.